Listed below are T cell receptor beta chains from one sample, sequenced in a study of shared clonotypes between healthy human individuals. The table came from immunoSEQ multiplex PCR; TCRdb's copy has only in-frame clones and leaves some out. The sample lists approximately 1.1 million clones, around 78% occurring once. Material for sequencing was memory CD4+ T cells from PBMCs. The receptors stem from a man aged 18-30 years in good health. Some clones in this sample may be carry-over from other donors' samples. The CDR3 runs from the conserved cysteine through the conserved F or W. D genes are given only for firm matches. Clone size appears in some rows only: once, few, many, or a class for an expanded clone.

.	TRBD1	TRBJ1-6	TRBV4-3	TGCGCCAGCAGCCAAGATGGACAGGGGGATAATTCACCCCTCCACTTT	CASSQDGQGDNSPLHF
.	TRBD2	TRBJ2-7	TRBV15	TGTGCCACCAGCAGAGAGCGGGAGGGCTACGAGCAGTACTTC	CATSREREGYEQYF
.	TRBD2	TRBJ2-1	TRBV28	TGTGCCAGCAGCCTTCCGGGACTACAATACAATGAGCAGTTCTTC	CASSLPGLQYNEQFF
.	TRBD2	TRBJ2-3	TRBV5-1	TGCGCCAGCAGCTTGGCTCCTAGCGGACCCACAGATACGCAGTATTTT	CASSLAPSGPTDTQYF
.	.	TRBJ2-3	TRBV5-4	TGTGCCAGCAGCTTGGGTGACAGGAGATCAGATACGCAGTATTTT	CASSLGDRRSDTQYF
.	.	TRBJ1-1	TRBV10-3	TGTGCCATCAGTGAACACGGGGAGAACACTGAAGCTTTCTTT	CAISEHGENTEAFF
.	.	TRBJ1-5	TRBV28	TGTGCCAGCACCTCGGGGGGTATAGGCAATCAGCCCCAGCATTTT	CASTSGGIGNQPQHF
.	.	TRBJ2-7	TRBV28	TGTGCCAGCCGGCGGGGGCTAGGCGTCCCCAGCTCCTACGAGCAGTACTTC	CASRRGLGVPSSYEQYF
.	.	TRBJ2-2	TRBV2	TGTGCCAGCCGATCTAGAGACACCGGGGAGCTGTTTTTT	CASRSRDTGELFF
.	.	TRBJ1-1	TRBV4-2	TGTGCCAGCAGCCAGACCGGGGGAATGAACACTGAAGCTTTCTTT	CASSQTGGMNTEAFF
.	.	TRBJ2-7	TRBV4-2	TGTGCCAGCAGCCAGCAGGGCGGAGTCTTCTACGAGCAGTACTTC	CASSQQGGVFYEQYF
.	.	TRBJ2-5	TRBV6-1	TGTGCCAGCAGTGAAGGGTTGCGCGGACAAGAGACCCAGTACTTC	CASSEGLRGQETQYF
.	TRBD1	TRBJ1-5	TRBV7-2	TGTGCCAGCAGCTTACCCGACAGGGGGTCGGATCAGCCCCAGCATTTT	CASSLPDRGSDQPQHF
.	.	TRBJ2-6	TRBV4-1	TGCGCCAGCAGCCAAGCAGGGACGGGCAGCTCTGGGGCCAACGTCCTGACTTTC	CASSQAGTGSSGANVLTF
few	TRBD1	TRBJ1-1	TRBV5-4	TGTGCCAGCAGCTTGGGGACAGGGAGGAACACTGAAGCTTTCTTT	CASSLGTGRNTEAFF
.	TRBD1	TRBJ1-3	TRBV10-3	TGTGCCACCCTAGACAGGGCTGGAAACACCATATATTTT	CATLDRAGNTIYF
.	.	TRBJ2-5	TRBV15	TGTGCCACCAGAACAGGGACTCGAGAGACCCAGTACTTC	CATRTGTRETQYF
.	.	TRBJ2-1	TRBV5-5	TGTGCCAGCAGCCCCGGACCTGACAATGAGCAGTTCTTC	CASSPGPDNEQFF
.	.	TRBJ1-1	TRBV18	TGTGCCAGCTCGGAGGGACAGAACACTGAAGCTTTCTTT	CASSEGQNTEAFF
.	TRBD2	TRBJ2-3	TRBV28	TGTGCCAGCAGTCTGGGGACTAGCGGGAGGTCGACAGATACGCAGTATTTT	CASSLGTSGRSTDTQYF
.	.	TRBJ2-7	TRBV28	TGTGCCAGCAGTCTCCCCGGGACGTTGAGCTCCTACGAGCAGTACTTC	CASSLPGTLSSYEQYF
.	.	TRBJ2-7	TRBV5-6	TGTGCCAGCAGTAAGGGATCGGAGTACGAGCAGTACTTC	CASSKGSEYEQYF
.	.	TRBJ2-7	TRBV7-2	TGTGCCAGCAGCACAGGGTCTACAACCTACGAGCAGTACTTC	CASSTGSTTYEQYF
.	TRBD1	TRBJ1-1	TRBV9	TGTGCCAGCAGCCCCGGGACAGGTATTAACACTGAAGCTTTCTTT	CASSPGTGINTEAFF
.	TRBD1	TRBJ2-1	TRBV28	TGTGCCAGCAGCCCACAGGGGAGCTCCTACAATGAGCAGTTCTTC	CASSPQGSSYNEQFF
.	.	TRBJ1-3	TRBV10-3	TGTGCCATCAGTGAGTCCGTCGATGCTGGAAACACCATATATTTT	CAISESVDAGNTIYF
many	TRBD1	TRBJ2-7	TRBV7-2	TGTGCCAGCAGCTCACTACCGGGACAGTCCTACGAGCAGTACTTC	CASSSLPGQSYEQYF
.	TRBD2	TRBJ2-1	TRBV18	TGTGCCAGCTCCCCCTACGCAGCGGGAGGAGATGAGCAGTTCTTC	CASSPYAAGGDEQFF
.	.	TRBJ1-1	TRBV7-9	TGTGCCAGCAGCTTAACCATCACTGAAGCTTTCTTT	CASSLTITEAFF
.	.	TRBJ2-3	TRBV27	TGTGCCAGCAGTTTTATTGGAGACAGCGTTACAGATACGCAGTATTTT	CASSFIGDSVTDTQYF
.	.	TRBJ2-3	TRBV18	TGTGCCAGCTCACCTAATCTCCAGCCCGCAGATACGCAGTATTTT	CASSPNLQPADTQYF
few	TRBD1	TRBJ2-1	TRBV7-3	TGTGCCAGCAGCTCCGGACAGGCCTACAATGAGCAGTTCTTC	CASSSGQAYNEQFF
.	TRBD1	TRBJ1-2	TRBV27	TGTGCCAGCAGTCCGGACAGGGCGGGAGGCGGCTACACCTTC	CASSPDRAGGGYTF
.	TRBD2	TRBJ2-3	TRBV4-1	TGCGCCAGCAGCCTGTTTGGGACTAGCGGCACAGATACGCAGTATTTT	CASSLFGTSGTDTQYF
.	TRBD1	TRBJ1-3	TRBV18	TGTGCCAGCTCACCAAACGACAGGGTTGGAAACACCATATATTTT	CASSPNDRVGNTIYF
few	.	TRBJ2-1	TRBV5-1	TGCGCCAGCAGCTCTGGCCCCAGCTGGGATGAGCAGTTCTTC	CASSSGPSWDEQFF
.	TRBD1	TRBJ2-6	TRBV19	TGTGCCAGTAGAGACAGGGGACGAGACGTCCTGACTTTC	CASRDRGRDVLTF
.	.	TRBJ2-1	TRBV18	TGTGCCAGCTCCTTCTACGGGGAATCTGAGCAGTTCTTC	CASSFYGESEQFF
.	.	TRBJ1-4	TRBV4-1	TGCGCCAGCAGCCAAGTGGCCGAAAAACTGTTTTTT	CASSQVAEKLFF
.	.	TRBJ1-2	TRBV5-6	TGTGCCAGCAGCTTGTTGGGAGATGGCTACACCTTC	CASSLLGDGYTF
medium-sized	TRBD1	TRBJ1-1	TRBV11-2	TGTGCCAGCAGCTTAGTAATGGGACAGCCGCTCACTGAAGCTTTCTTT	CASSLVMGQPLTEAFF
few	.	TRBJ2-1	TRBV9	TGTGCCAGCAGCGTAGTAGGTTCCTACAATGAGCAGTTCTTC	CASSVVGSYNEQFF
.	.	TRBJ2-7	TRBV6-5	TGTGCCAGCAGTTATTCCACAGGGTTTGAGCAGTACTTC	CASSYSTGFEQYF
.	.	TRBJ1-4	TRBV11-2	TGTGCCACCCGCCATTCCCCGGGTAATGAAAAACTGTTTTTT	CATRHSPGNEKLFF
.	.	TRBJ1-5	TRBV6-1	TGTGCCAGCAGTGAACGCACCGCTTATAGCAATCAGCCCCAGCATTTT	CASSERTAYSNQPQHF
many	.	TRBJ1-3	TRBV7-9	TGTGCCAGCAGCTTATTGGAGTACTCTGGAAACACCATATATTTT	CASSLLEYSGNTIYF
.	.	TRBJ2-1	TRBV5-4	TGTGCCAGCAGCTTGGTCGAGCGGGACAATGAGCAGTTCTTC	CASSLVERDNEQFF
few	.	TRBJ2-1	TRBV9	TGTGCCAGCAGCGTAGACCCAATTACAGGTCCACGGCAGTTCTTC	CASSVDPITGPRQFF
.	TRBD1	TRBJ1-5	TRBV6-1	TGTGCCAGCAGTGAAAGATTAGGGCAGACCCCTAGAGACAGGGTAGCCCAGCATTTT	CASSERLGQTPRDRVAQHF
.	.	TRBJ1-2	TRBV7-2	TGTGCCAGCAGCTTAGCGCCTCTGGACGGGAATGGCTACACCTTC	CASSLAPLDGNGYTF